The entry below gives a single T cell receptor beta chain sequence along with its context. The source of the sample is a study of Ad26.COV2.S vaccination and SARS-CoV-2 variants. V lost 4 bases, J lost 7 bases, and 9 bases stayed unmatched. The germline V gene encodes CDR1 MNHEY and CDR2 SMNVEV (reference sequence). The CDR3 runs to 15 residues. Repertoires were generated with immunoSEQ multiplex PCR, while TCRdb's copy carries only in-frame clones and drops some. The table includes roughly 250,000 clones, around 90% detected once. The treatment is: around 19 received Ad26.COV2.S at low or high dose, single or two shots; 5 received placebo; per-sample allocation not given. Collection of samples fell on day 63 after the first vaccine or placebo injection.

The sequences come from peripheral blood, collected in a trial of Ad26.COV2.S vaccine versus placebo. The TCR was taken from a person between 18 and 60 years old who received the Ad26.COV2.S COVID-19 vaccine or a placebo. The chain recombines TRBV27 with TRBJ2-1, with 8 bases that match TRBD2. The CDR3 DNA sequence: TGTGCCAGCAGTTCCTTGTCGGGGGGGGCAAATGAGCAGTTCTTC. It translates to CASSSLSGGANEQFF.